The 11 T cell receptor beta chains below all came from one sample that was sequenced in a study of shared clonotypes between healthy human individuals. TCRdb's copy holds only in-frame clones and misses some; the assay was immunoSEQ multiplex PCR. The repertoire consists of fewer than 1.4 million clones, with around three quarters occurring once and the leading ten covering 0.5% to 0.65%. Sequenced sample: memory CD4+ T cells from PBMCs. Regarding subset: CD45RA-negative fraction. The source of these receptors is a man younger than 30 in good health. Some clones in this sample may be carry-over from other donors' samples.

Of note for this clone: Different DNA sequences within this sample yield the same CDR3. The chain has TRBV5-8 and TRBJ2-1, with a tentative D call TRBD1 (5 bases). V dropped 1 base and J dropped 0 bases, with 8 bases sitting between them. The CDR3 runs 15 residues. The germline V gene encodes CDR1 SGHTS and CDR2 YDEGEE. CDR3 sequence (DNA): TGTGCCAGCAGCTTGAGGGGCTCCTCCTACAATGAGCAGTTCTTC. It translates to CASSLRGSSYNEQFF.

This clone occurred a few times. CDR3 protein: CASSYFRVGDTQYF. The CDR3 bases are TGTGCCAGCAGTTACTTCAGGGTCGGAGATACGCAGTATTTT. The chain joins TRBV6-6 to TRBJ2-3; a weak D match, TRBD1 (5 bases). The CDR3 totals 14 residues. Germline V gene data show CDR1 as MNHNY and CDR2 as SVGAGI (reference sequence). Trimming pared 1 base from V and 5 bases from J, leaving 10 bases between.

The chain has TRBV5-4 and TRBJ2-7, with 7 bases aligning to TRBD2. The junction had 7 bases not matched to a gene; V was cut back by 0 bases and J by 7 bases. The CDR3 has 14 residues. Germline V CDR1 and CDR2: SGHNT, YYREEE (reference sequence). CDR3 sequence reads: CASSLDGGSREQYF. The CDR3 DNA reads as TGTGCCAGCAGCTTGGATGGCGGGAGTAGGGAGCAGTACTTC.

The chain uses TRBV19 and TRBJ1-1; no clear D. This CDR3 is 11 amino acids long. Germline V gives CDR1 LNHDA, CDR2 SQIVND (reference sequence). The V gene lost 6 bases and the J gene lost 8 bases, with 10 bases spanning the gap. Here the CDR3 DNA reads TGTGCCAGTAGACGATCCTCCGAAGCTTTCTTT. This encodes CASRRSSEAFF.

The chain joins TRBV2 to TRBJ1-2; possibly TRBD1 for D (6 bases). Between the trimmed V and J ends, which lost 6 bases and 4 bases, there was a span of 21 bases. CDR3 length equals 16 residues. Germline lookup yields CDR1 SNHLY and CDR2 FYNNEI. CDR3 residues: CASSRIGGRGPYGYTF. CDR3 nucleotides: TGTGCCAGCAGCCGCATCGGGGGCCGCGGGCCCTATGGCTACACCTTC.

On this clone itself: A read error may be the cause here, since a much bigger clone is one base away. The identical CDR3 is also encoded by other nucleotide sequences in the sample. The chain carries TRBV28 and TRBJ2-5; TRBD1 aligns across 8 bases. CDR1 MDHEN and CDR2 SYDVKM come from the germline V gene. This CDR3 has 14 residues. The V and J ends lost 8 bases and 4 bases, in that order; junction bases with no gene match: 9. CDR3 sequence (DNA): TGTGCCAGCCGGACAGGGCTGCATCCAGAGACCCAGTACTTC. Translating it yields CASRTGLHPETQYF. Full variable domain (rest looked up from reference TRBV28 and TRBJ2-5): DVKVTQSSRYLVKRTGEKVFLECVQDMDHENMFWYRQDPGLGLRLIYFSYDVKMKEKGDIPEGYSVSREKKERFSLILESASTNQTSMYLCASRTGLHPETQYFGPGTRLLVL.

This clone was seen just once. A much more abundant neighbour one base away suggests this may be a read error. The CDR3: CASSLGAGAPYGQYF. The CDR3 DNA sequence: TGTGCCAGCAGCTTGGGTGCAGGGGCCCCCTACGGGCAGTACTTC. This rearrangement joins TRBV5-6 to TRBJ2-7; possibly TRBD1 for D (6 bases). The CDR3 is 15 amino acids. The germline gives CDR1 SGHDT, CDR2 YYEEEE.

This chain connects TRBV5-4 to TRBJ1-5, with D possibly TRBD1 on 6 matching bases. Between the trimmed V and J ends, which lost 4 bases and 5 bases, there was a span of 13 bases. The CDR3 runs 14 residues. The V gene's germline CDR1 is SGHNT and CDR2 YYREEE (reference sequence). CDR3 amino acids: CASSPVGGHQPQHF. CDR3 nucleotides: TGTGCCAGCAGCCCGGTCGGGGGCCATCAGCCCCAGCATTTT.

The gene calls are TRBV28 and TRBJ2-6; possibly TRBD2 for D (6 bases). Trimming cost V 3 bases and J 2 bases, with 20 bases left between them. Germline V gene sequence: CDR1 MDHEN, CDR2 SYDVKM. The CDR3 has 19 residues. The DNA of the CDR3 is TGTGCCAGCAGTTTTGATCCTCGCGGGAAGGGCCCTGGGGCCAACGTCCTGACTTTC. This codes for CASSFDPRGKGPGANVLTF.

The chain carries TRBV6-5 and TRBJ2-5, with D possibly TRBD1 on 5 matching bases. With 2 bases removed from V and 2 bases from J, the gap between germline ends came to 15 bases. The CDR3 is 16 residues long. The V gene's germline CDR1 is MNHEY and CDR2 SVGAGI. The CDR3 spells CASSYARAHPQETQYF. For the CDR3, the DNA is TGTGCCAGCAGTTACGCCAGGGCTCACCCGCAAGAGACCCAGTACTTC.

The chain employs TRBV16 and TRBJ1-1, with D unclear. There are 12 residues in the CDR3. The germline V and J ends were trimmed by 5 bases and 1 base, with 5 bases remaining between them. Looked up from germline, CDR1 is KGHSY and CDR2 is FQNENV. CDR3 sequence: CASSSGNTEAFF. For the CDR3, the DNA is TGTGCCAGCAGCTCCGGGAACACTGAAGCTTTCTTT. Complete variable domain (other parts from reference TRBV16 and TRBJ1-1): GEEVAQTPKHLVRGEGQKAKLYCAPIKGHSYVFWYQQVLKNEFKFLISFQNENVFDETGMPKERFSAKCLPNSPCSLEIQATKLEDSAVYFCASSSGNTEAFFGQGTRLTVV.